The 9 T cell receptor beta chains in this list originate from one sample, sequenced in a study of T cells in Graves' hyperthyroidism and ophthalmopathy. TCR beta CDR3 regions were amplified from RNA. First-round RT-PCR of the TCR CDR3 relied on the HTBI primer set. TCRdb re-derived calls from the multiplex PCR reads in MiXCR, one entry per CDR3 protein. Here the sample spans under 400,000 distinct CDR3 sequences, 21% being singletons. Material for sequencing was blood. The receptors were sampled from a woman aged 50 to 60 with Graves' hyperthyroidism.

This sequence joins TRBV20-1 and TRBJ2-3, with 7 nucleotides matching TRBD2. This CDR3 contains 15 residues. Germline-derived CDR1 and CDR2 are DFQATT and SNEGSKA (reference sequence). V was pared by 0 bases and J by 2 bases, with 5 bases of the junction left unmatched. DNA for the CDR3: TGCAGTGCTAGAGATCCGCGGGAGACCACAGATACGCAGTATTTT. This gives the protein CSARDPRETTDTQYF.

V is TRBV11-1 and J is TRBJ1-1; 8 bases are shared with TRBD1. The V and J ends lost 6 bases and 11 bases, in that order; junction bases with no gene match: 14. Germline loops: CDR1 SGHAT, CDR2 FQDESV (reference sequence). The CDR3 sequence is 14 residues long. The CDR3 coding sequence is TGTGCCAGCAGTCGATCTTTCTCGGGACAGGCTGCTTTCTTT. Translation: CASSRSFSGQAAFF.

Turning to this clonotype: A read error may explain this, as a much larger clone is one base away. The CDR3 carries no conserved terminal phenylalanine or tryptophan, so it likely arises from a read error. The V and J genes are TRBV11-3 and TRBJ1-1; TRBD1 matches 8 bases. V gave up 5 bases and J gave up 1 base; unmatched junction bases: 6. The CDR3 totals 15 residues. In germline, CDR1 is SGHNT, CDR2 YENEEA. CDR3 sequence: CASSDSGGWNTEAFL. Written as DNA, the CDR3 is TGTGCCAGCAGCGACTCAGGGGGCTGGAACACTGAAGCTTTCCTT.

In this sample, this clonotype turned up a few times. The chain recombines TRBV20-1 with TRBJ2-1, with D possibly matching TRBD2 (6 bases). CDR1 and CDR2 from the germline V gene are DFQATT and SNEGSKA (reference sequence). V was clipped by 3 bases and J by 2 bases, with 11 bases between them. The length of the CDR3 is 14 residues. In nucleotides, the CDR3 is TGCAGTGCTAGGGGAGGAGGGGCCTACAATGAGCAGTTCTTC. This codes for CSARGGGAYNEQFF.

This clonotype was picked up a small number of times. The genes are TRBV27 and TRBJ2-4, with D perhaps matching TRBD1 (6 bases). Germline CDR1 is MNHEY and CDR2 is SMNVEV (reference sequence). The CDR3 length is 16 residues. Trimming pared 4 bases from V and 5 bases from J, leaving 18 bases between. The CDR3 here is CASSSRGTGRQNIQYF. The CDR3 region has the DNA TGTGCCAGCAGTTCCAGAGGCACAGGGCGCCAAAACATTCAGTACTTC.

This clonotype appeared many times. This sequence joins TRBV5-1 and TRBJ2-7; 8 nucleotides match TRBD1. CDR3 length: 13 residues. After removal of 4 bases from V and 4 bases from J, the junction contained 4 bases not matched to a gene. Germline assignment: CDR1 SGHRS and CDR2 YFSETQ. The CDR3 sequence: CASSNGQGYEQYF. The CDR3, as DNA: TGCGCCAGCAGCAACGGACAGGGTTACGAGCAGTACTTC. Filled out from reference TRBV5-1 and TRBJ2-7, the complete variable domain reads KAGVTQTPRYLIKTRGQQVTLSCSPISGHRSVSWYQQTPGQGLQFLFEYFSETQRNKGNFPGRFSGRQFSNSRSEMNVSTLELGDSALYLCASSNGQGYEQYFGPGTRLTVT.

The CDR3 protein is CATSDSSQLGTDTQYF. CDR3 DNA: TGTGCCACCAGTGACTCCAGCCAGCTCGGCACAGATACGCAGTATTTT. The rearrangement links TRBV24-1 to TRBJ2-3; the D is unclear. V was trimmed by 4 bases and J by 1 base, leaving 14 bases between them. The CDR3 contains 16 residues. Germline CDR1 is KGHDR and CDR2 is SFDVKD.

This clonotype was recorded many times. The chain has TRBV11-2 and TRBJ2-3, with 12 bases lining up with TRBD2. The CDR3 has 15 amino acids. V lost 1 base to trimming and J lost 7 bases; unmatched junction nucleotides: 3. Germline values: CDR1 SGHAT, CDR2 FQNNGV. CDR3 in amino acids: CASSLGGLAGNTQYF. CDR3 in DNA: TGTGCCAGCAGCTTAGGAGGACTAGCGGGGAATACGCAGTATTTT.

The V gene is TRBV11-1, the J gene TRBJ2-1, with 10 bases that match TRBD2. Germline CDR1 and CDR2: SGHAT and FQDESV (reference sequence). The CDR3 has 14 amino acids. Trimming cost V 1 base and J 8 bases; bases outside gene matches: 2. The CDR3 DNA reads as TGTGCCAGCAGCTTAGATACTAGCGGGGATGAGCAGTTCTTC. Translated, it gives CASSLDTSGDEQFF. Filled out from reference TRBV11-1 and TRBJ2-1, the complete variable domain reads EAEVAQSPRYKITEKSQAVAFWCDPISGHATLYWYRQILGQGPELLVQFQDESVVDDSQLPKDRFSAERLKGVDSTLKIQPAELGDSAMYLCASSLDTSGDEQFFGPGTRLTVL.